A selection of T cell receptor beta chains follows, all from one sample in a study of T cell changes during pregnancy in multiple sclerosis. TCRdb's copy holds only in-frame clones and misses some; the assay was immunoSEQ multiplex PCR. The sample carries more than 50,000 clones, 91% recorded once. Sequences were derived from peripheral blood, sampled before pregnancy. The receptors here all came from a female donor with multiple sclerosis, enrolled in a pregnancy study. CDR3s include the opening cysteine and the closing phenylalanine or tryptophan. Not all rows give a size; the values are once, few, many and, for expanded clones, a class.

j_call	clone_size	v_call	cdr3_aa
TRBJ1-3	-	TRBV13	CASSLGRADTIYF
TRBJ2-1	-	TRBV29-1	CSVIVSGFREQFF
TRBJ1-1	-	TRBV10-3	CAISGTGGREGLTEAFF
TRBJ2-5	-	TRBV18	CASSPLDGTGLAGQETQYF
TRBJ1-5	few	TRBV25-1	CASRQNNQPQHF
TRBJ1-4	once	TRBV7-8	CASSLDHGTALATNEKLFF
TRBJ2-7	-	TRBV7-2	CASSLRGWAEVYEQYF
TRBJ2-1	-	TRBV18	CASSPDQRGSNEQFF
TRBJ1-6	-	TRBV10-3	CAISVGEQGGSPLHF
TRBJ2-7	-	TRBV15	CATSRVSGVPYEQYF
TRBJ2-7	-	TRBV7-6	CASSLVGDYPNYEQYF
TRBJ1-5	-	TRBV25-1	CASSTQTANQPQHF
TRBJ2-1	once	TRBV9	CASSVAPSGKYNEQFF
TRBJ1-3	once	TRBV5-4	CASSYSGWGNTIYF
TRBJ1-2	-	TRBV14	CASSPGGYGYTF
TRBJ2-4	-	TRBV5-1	CASSPGGTSRIQYF
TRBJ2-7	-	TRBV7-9	CASSWGLAGGPADEQYF
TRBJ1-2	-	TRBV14	CASSQRTGVVRGYTF
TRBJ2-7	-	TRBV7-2	CASSLNRYEQYF
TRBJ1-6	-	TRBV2	CASSENLAGAGSPLHF
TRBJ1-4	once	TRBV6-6	CASSTGGPNEKLFF
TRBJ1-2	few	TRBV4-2	CASSQDRDRGLNGYTF
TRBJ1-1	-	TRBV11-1	CASSLPGGTEAFF
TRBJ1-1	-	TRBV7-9	CASSLLGAGGKTEAFF
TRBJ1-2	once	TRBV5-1	CASSLGGQAAGYTF
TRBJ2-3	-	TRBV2	CASYPALSGTQYF
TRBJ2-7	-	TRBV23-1	CASWGTSDFYEQYF
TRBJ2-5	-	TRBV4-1	CASRQGGGETQYF
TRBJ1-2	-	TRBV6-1	CASSHPSGGDYGYTF